This TCR beta chain was found in a study of PD-L1 blockade in urothelial cancer. In the study overall: Male sex and bladder-origin urothelial cancer characterized about 90% of the roughly 30 patients.

Study results and caveats: Tumor-linked clones in blood grew more by 3 weeks in durable-benefit patients.

This clone was observed a few times. The target antigen is unknown. Only in-frame clones appear in the TCRdb table, and some are missing; sequencing was by immunoSEQ multiplex PCR. The table has about 51,000 clones, 85% to 90% seen once; the top ten hold approximately 20%. Time point of the sample: pretreatment peripheral blood. Locally advanced or metastatic urothelial carcinoma was present in patients. This CDR3 spans 14 amino acids. The V and J ends lost 5 bases and 0 bases respectively, with 10 bases between them. Germline CDR1 SEHNR, CDR2 FQNEAQ (reference sequence). The receptor was derived from a man aged 60 to 75 with urothelial cancer. The V call is TRBV7-9, the J call TRBJ1-1; D might be TRBD1 (5 bases). The source material was PBMCs, sampled around atezolizumab (anti-PD-L1) treatment. The DNA for the CDR3 is TGTGCCAGCAGCGTCACAGGTATGAACACTGAAGCTTTCTTT. Protein sequence: CASSVTGMNTEAFF.